The 28 T cell receptor beta chains reported below all come from one sample, sequenced in a study of blood T cell repertoires in COVID-19. This table comes from immunoSEQ multiplex PCR, and its TCRdb copy is limited to in-frame clones, with some not included. The table has a few hundred thousand clones, around 86% seen once. Sequenced sample: peripheral blood. These receptor sequences come from an elderly man with acute or convalescent COVID-19.

The V and J genes are TRBV18 and TRBJ2-5; D is unresolved. Germline lookup yields CDR1 KGHSH and CDR2 LQKENI. The CDR3 is 13 amino acids. V shed 1 base and J shed 4 bases, with 7 bases lying between them. CDR3 DNA: TGTGCCAGCTCACCACTTGCGCGAGAGACCCAGTACTTC. As protein: CASSPLARETQYF.

The CDR3 sequence: CASSETSGKSETQYF. The CDR3, as DNA: TGTGCCAGCAGCGAGACTAGCGGGAAGTCGGAGACCCAGTACTTC. The chain combines TRBV9 with TRBJ2-5, with 11 bases lining up with TRBD2. V was pared by 3 bases and J by 5 bases, with 6 bases of the junction left unmatched. Germline assignment: CDR1 SGDLS and CDR2 YYNGEE. The CDR3 runs to 15 residues. The whole variable domain, filled in from reference TRBV9 and TRBJ2-5, reads DSGVTQTPKHLITATGQRVTLRCSPRSGDLSVYWYQQSLDQGLQFLIQYYNGEERAKGNILERFSAQQFPDLHSELNLSSLELGDSALYFCASSETSGKSETQYFGPGTRLLVL.

V and J are TRBV7-2 and TRBJ1-1; 8 bases line up with TRBD1. Germline lookup yields CDR1 SGHTA and CDR2 FQGNSA. The CDR3 spans 13 residues. V gave up 5 bases and J gave up 10 bases; unmatched junction bases: 9. CDR3 residues: CASSGPGQVGAFF. The CDR3 bases are TGTGCCAGCAGCGGCCCGGGACAGGTGGGAGCTTTCTTT.

This rearrangement joins TRBV5-1 to TRBJ2-7; tentatively, D is TRBD1 (6 bases). The germline CDR1 and CDR2 sequences are SGHRS and YFSETQ. The CDR3 spans 15 residues. V was trimmed by 3 bases and J by 2 bases, leaving 15 bases between them. The CDR3 DNA reads as TGCGCCAGCAGCTCGCAGGGGCAGGGGACCTACGAGCAGTACTTC. Its protein product is CASSSQGQGTYEQYF.

V and J are TRBV12-3 or TRBV12-4 and TRBJ2-2; no clear D gene. Trimming pared 7 bases from V and 6 bases from J, leaving 9 bases between. The CDR3 totals 12 residues. CDR3 sequence (DNA): TGTGCCAGCACCCTCCCTCCCGGGGAGCTGTTTTTT. Residues: CASTLPPGELFF.

J is TRBJ1-1 and V is TRBV12-5; TRBD1 agrees at 9 bases. Germline V gene sequence: CDR1 LGHNT, CDR2 FRNRAP. The CDR3 contains 13 residues. J was trimmed by 6 bases and V by 8 bases; bases with no gene match: 7. CDR3 residues: CASRGTGWAEAFF. The CDR3 DNA reads as TGTGCTAGTCGGGGGACAGGGTGGGCTGAAGCTTTCTTT. Filled out from reference TRBV12-5 and TRBJ1-1, the complete variable domain reads DARVTQTPRHKVTEMGQEVTMRCQPILGHNTVFWYRQTMMQGLELLAYFRNRAPLDDSGMPKDRFSAEMPDATLATLKIQPSEPRDSAVYFCASRGTGWAEAFFGQGTRLTVV.

This chain links TRBV7-9 with TRBJ2-1; 9 bases match TRBD1. Losses at the gene ends were 6 bases for V and 4 bases for J; bases not matched to a gene: 10. The germline gives CDR1 SEHNR, CDR2 FQNEAQ (reference sequence). The CDR3 spans 16 residues. The CDR3 nucleotides are TGTGCCAGCAGTTCAAATACAGGGGGCGGTTACAATGAGCAGTTCTTC. As protein: CASSSNTGGGYNEQFF.

This clone was seen more than once but under ten times. J is TRBJ1-1 and V is TRBV6-2 or TRBV6-3; D unclear. In germline, CDR1 is MNHEY, CDR2 SVGEGT. V was clipped by 3 bases and J by 7 bases, with 6 bases between them. The CDR3 length is 11 residues. The CDR3 region is CASSYVNEAFF. The CDR3 DNA sequence: TGTGCCAGCAGTTATGTCAATGAAGCTTTCTTT.

This clone was counted only a few times. The chain uses TRBV7-6 and TRBJ2-7; 12 nucleotides match TRBD2. V gave up 1 base and J gave up 8 bases; unmatched junction bases: 3. The CDR3 has 14 residues. Germline V gene lookup returns CDR1 SGHVS and CDR2 FNYEAQ. The CDR3 protein is CASSLDTSGGKQYF. The CDR3 nucleotides read TGTGCCAGCAGCTTAGATACTAGCGGGGGGAAGCAGTACTTC.

The V gene is TRBV28, the J gene TRBJ1-2, with D unresolved. The CDR3 runs 15 residues. The germline gives CDR1 MDHEN, CDR2 SYDVKM. V lost 2 bases and J 8 bases, leaving 18 bases between the germline ends. CDR3 DNA sequence: TGTGCCAGCAGTTTAACGGGAGTTTTATCAGTAGGCTACACCTTC. This encodes CASSLTGVLSVGYTF.

This CDR3 is CASSEATGESEKLFF. The DNA for the CDR3 is TGTGCCAGCAGTGAAGCGACAGGGGAGAGTGAAAAACTGTTTTTT. The chain links TRBV2 to TRBJ1-4, with 8 bases that match TRBD1. CDR1 and CDR2 from the germline V gene are SNHLY and FYNNEI. Trimming cost V 0 bases and J 7 bases; bases outside gene matches: 4. The CDR3 length is 15 residues.

J is TRBJ2-7 and V is TRBV3-1 (or the pseudogene TRBV3-2); 9 bases match TRBD2. The CDR3 consists of 15 residues. Unmatched junction bases numbered 8, after V lost 1 base and J lost 7 bases. Germline loops: CDR1 LGHDT, CDR2 YNNKEL (reference sequence). The CDR3 nucleotides are TGTGCCAGCAGCCAAGTGGGCGGGGGGGCCGGGGAGCAGTACTTC. It yields the protein CASSQVGGGAGEQYF.

The chain couples TRBV2 to TRBJ2-1; the D gene is possibly TRBD2 (6 bases). Trimming took off 6 bases at V and 8 bases at J, with 17 bases between the two ends. This CDR3 is built from 14 residues. Germline assignment: CDR1 SNHLY and CDR2 FYNNEI. The CDR3: CASRDRDWGDEQFF. The CDR3 DNA sequence: TGTGCCAGCAGGGACCGGGACTGGGGCGATGAGCAGTTCTTC.

This chain joins TRBV7-8 and TRBJ2-3, with 8 bases aligning to TRBD2. The CDR3 totals 11 residues. The V gene's germline CDR1 is SGHVS and CDR2 FQNEAQ. The CDR3 is CAGGGTDTQYF. The CDR3, as DNA: TGTGCGGGCGGGGGGACAGATACGCAGTATTTT.

The chain employs TRBV6-5 and TRBJ1-5, with 7 bases lining up with TRBD1. Per germline, CDR1 MNHEY and CDR2 SVGAGI. The CDR3 has 15 amino acids. V gave up 2 bases and J gave up 5 bases; unmatched junction bases: 6. CDR3 DNA sequence: TGTGCCAGCAGTTACCGGACAGGCGGCGATCAGCCCCAGCATTTT. This sequence encodes CASSYRTGGDQPQHF.

CDR3 in amino acids: CASSQVRLSSGNTIYF. CDR3 DNA: TGCGCCAGCAGCCAAGTGAGGCTGAGCTCTGGAAACACCATATATTTT. V usage is TRBV4-3 and J usage is TRBJ1-3; D gene uncertain. From germline, CDR1 is LGHNA and CDR2 YSLEER. V was pared by 1 base and J by 0 bases, with 10 bases between. CDR3 length: 16 amino acids.

The chain combines TRBV2 with TRBJ1-3; 7 bases are shared with TRBD1. Germline CDR1 reads SNHLY; CDR2 reads FYNNEI. J was trimmed by 1 base and V by 5 bases; bases with no gene match: 8. This CDR3 spans 16 amino acids. CDR3 DNA sequence: TGTGCCAGCAGTTCGACAGGGTTCATTTCTGGAAACACCATATATTTT. Translating gives CASSSTGFISGNTIYF.

J is TRBJ1-2 and V is TRBV2, with 7 bases that match TRBD1. This CDR3 has 18 residues. The germline gives CDR1 SNHLY, CDR2 FYNNEI. Trimming cost V 6 bases and J 6 bases; bases outside gene matches: 22. The CDR3 here is CASREGGDSQALLHGYTF. The DNA of the CDR3 is TGTGCCAGCAGGGAGGGTGGGGACAGTCAGGCCCTCCTTCATGGCTACACCTTC.

This clone was seen a handful of times. This sequence joins TRBV2 and TRBJ1-2; D is undetermined. The CDR3 runs 14 residues. The V gene's germline CDR1 is SNHLY and CDR2 FYNNEI. V lost 1 base and J 6 bases, leaving 12 bases between the germline ends. This CDR3 is CASSEGRGGNGYTF. The CDR3 nucleotides read TGTGCCAGCAGTGAAGGACGGGGTGGGAATGGCTACACCTTC.

The rearrangement joins TRBV6-5 to TRBJ1-6; TRBD1 matches 8 bases. CDR3 length equals 12 residues. V dropped 6 bases and J dropped 15; count of bases not matched to a gene: 7. In germline, CDR1 is MNHEY, CDR2 SVGAGI. CDR3 residues: CASSRDRGLLHF. Here the CDR3 DNA reads TGTGCCAGCAGCCGCGACAGGGGACTCCTCCACTTT.

This clone was counted ten times or more. The chain joins TRBV4-1 to TRBJ1-3, with TRBD1 as a possible D gene (6 bases). Germline V gene sequence: CDR1 MGHRA, CDR2 YSYEKL. Deletions cut 2 bases from V and 6 bases from J, with 14 bases between. The CDR3 totals 15 residues. The CDR3 sequence: CASSQPATGANTIYF. The DNA for the CDR3 is TGCGCCAGCAGCCAACCCGCGACAGGAGCAAACACCATATATTTT.

A remark on this clone: A junction boundary mismatches the germline segment, possibly from a read error. V gene TRBV20-1 combines with J gene TRBJ1-6; weak D call: TRBD1 (5 bases). The CDR3 extends over 10 amino acids. Germline CDR1 and CDR2: DFQATT and SNEGSKA (reference sequence). The CDR3 loop reads CSARGGGSIF. In DNA, the CDR3 is TGCAGTGCTAGAGGGGGGGGGTCCATCTTT.

V usage is TRBV9 and J usage is TRBJ1-3; D gene ambiguous. The V and J ends lost 2 bases and 0 bases respectively, with 9 bases between them. The CDR3 consists of 15 residues. Per germline, CDR1 SGDLS and CDR2 YYNGEE. CDR3 sequence: CASSVGFSSGNTIYF. The CDR3 bases are TGTGCCAGCAGCGTGGGCTTCAGCTCTGGAAACACCATATATTTT.

The V and J genes are TRBV7-2 and TRBJ2-5, with TRBD2 as a possible D gene (6 bases). V lost 8 bases and J 1 base, leaving 11 bases between the germline ends. The length of the CDR3 is 13 residues. Per germline, CDR1 SGHTA and CDR2 FQGNSA. CDR3 loop: CASRSGLQETQYF. The CDR3 bases are TGTGCCAGCCGATCGGGACTCCAAGAGACCCAGTACTTC.

CDR3 region: CASSPAGQNYGYTF. DNA of the CDR3: TGTGCCAGCTCACCCGCGGGACAGAACTATGGCTACACCTTC. The chain couples TRBV18 to TRBJ1-2; 7 bases are a match to TRBD1. This CDR3 comprises 14 residues. The J segment lost 2 bases and the V segment lost 3 bases, leaving 3 bases of the junction unmatched. CDR1 and CDR2 from the germline V gene are KGHSH and LQKENI.

The chain has TRBV28 and TRBJ2-7, with 11 bases aligning to TRBD1. Germline V CDR1 and CDR2: MDHEN, SYDVKM. The CDR3 totals 14 residues. Unmatched junction bases numbered 5, after V lost 4 bases and J lost 6 bases. DNA for the CDR3: TGTGCCAGCAGTTCGGGACAGGGGGTTGGCGAGCAGTACTTC. Its translation is CASSSGQGVGEQYF.

About this clone: The sample carries other DNA sequences with the same CDR3. The chain links TRBV7-2 to TRBJ1-5, with TRBD1 as a possible D gene (6 bases). Trimming pared 1 base from V and 7 bases from J, leaving 8 bases between. The CDR3 loop spans 13 amino acids. Germline-derived CDR1 and CDR2 are SGHTA and FQGNSA. In nucleotides, the CDR3 is TGTGCCAGCAGCTTAGAGCAGGGGCAGCCCCAGCATTTT. It translates to CASSLEQGQPQHF. Based on the CDR3 plus reference TRBV7-2 and TRBJ1-5, the full variable domain is GAGVSQSPSNKVTEKGKDVELRCDPISGHTALYWYRQSLGQGLEFLIYFQGNSAPDKSGLPSDRFSAERTGGSVSTLTIQRTQQEDSAVYLCASSLEQGQPQHFGDGTRLSIL.

The rearrangement uses TRBV19 and TRBJ1-5, with 7 bases aligning to TRBD1. The CDR3 contains 15 residues. With 6 bases clipped from V and 1 base from J, the junction kept 6 bases outside the gene matches. Germline V gene data show CDR1 as LNHDA and CDR2 as SQIVND (reference sequence). CDR3: CASRPSGGSNQPQHF. In nucleotides, the CDR3 is TGTGCCAGTAGGCCCTCAGGGGGGAGCAATCAGCCCCAGCATTTT.